Reported below is one TCR beta chain. Its antigen is unknown. CDR1 SGHVS and CDR2 FQNEAQ come from the germline V gene. This CDR3 comprises 13 residues. The germline V and J ends were trimmed by 2 bases and 4 bases, with 7 bases remaining between them. The sample is drawn from a study of T cells in localized non-small cell lung cancer. The study's findings and limits: Without multi-region sequencing, intratumor heterogeneity could not be excluded.

The table came from immunoSEQ multiplex PCR; TCRdb's copy has only in-frame clones and leaves some out. This table holds 90,000 to 95,000 clones, approximately 90% found once. The sequenced sample was PBMCs, obtained before any cancer treatment. The chain has TRBV7-8 and TRBJ2-3; the D is unclear. The TCR sequence derives from a woman between 40 and 69 years old with stage II squamous cell lung carcinoma. The CDR3 protein is CASSLSVSDTQYF. The DNA of the CDR3 is TGTGCCAGCAGCTTAAGTGTCTCAGATACGCAGTATTTT. Together with reference TRBV7-8 and TRBJ2-3, the CDR3 gives the full variable domain: GAGVSQSPRYKVAKRGQDVALRCDPISGHVSLFWYQQALGQGPEFLTYFQNEAQLDKSGLPSDRFFAERPEGSVSTLKIQRTQQEDSAVYLCASSLSVSDTQYFGPGTRLTVL.